A single sample gave rise to the 27 T cell receptor beta chains below, sequenced in a study of shared clonotypes between healthy human individuals. Using immunoSEQ multiplex PCR, the repertoire was profiled, and TCRdb retains in-frame clones only, with some absent. This table has some 120,000 clones, approximately 70% appearing once. Sequenced input: memory CD8+ T cells sorted from blood. Subset here: CD45RO+ cells pooled with CCR7-negative TemRA cells. These receptors all stem from a woman between 25 and 40 years old in good health.

The chain employs TRBV29-1 and TRBJ1-4; D unclear. This CDR3 is built from 13 residues. Trimming left V 7 bases short and J 3 bases short, with 12 bases between. CDR1 is SQVTM and CDR2 is ANQGSEA in the germline V gene. CDR3: CSAQTGANEKLFF. The DNA for the CDR3 is TGCAGCGCCCAGACGGGTGCTAATGAAAAACTGTTTTTT.

This clone occurred once. The rearrangement uses TRBV11-2 and TRBJ2-7; D unclear. The germline CDR1 and CDR2 sequences are SGHAT and FQNNGV. The CDR3 runs 13 residues. Trimming took 5 bases from V and 5 from J, leaving 13 bases between them. The chain's CDR3 is CASSPDNSDEQYF. The CDR3 bases are TGTGCCAGCAGCCCCGATAACTCTGACGAGCAGTACTTC.

This chain uses TRBV10-1 with TRBJ2-7; no firm D call. Germline V gene data show CDR1 as WNHNN and CDR2 as SYGVQD (reference sequence). The CDR3 has 14 amino acids. Trimming removed 5 bases from V and 0 bases from J, with 11 bases in between. The CDR3 DNA sequence: TGCGCCAGCAGTAAAGGTAAGCGCTCCTACGAGCAGTACTTC. It yields the protein CASSKGKRSYEQYF.

This clone was detected only a few times. The chain has TRBV7-9 and TRBJ2-7; a weak D match, TRBD2 (6 bases). The V gene's germline CDR1 is SEHNR and CDR2 FQNEAQ (reference sequence). This CDR3 region has 14 residues. V gave up 5 bases and J gave up 3 bases, with 14 bases separating them. This chain's CDR3 is CASSQGTGYYEQYF. CDR3 DNA sequence: TGTGCCAGCAGCCAAGGGACTGGGTACTACGAGCAGTACTTC.

This clone showed up just once. This chain joins TRBV7-9 and TRBJ2-7; D is undetermined. The CDR3 has 14 amino acids. The germline V gene encodes CDR1 SEHNR and CDR2 FQNEAQ (reference sequence). Trimming pared 5 bases from V and 2 bases from J, leaving 13 bases between. CDR3 region: CASSPESGPYEQYF. The CDR3 nucleotides read TGTGCCAGCAGCCCCGAATCGGGCCCCTACGAGCAGTACTTC.

The V gene is TRBV6-5, the J gene TRBJ2-2; 8 nucleotides align to TRBD2. V shed 7 bases and J 5 bases; nucleotides not matched to a gene: 3. The CDR3 spans 13 residues. Germline CDR1 MNHEY, CDR2 SVGAGI. CDR3 DNA sequence: TGTGCCAGCAATGCGGGAGGTACCGGGGAGCTGTTTTTT. This gives the protein CASNAGGTGELFF.

This clone was detected a few times. As DNA, the CDR3 is TGCAGCGTTGTACCGGACACTCTAGCTGAAGCTTTCTTT. Protein sequence: CSVVPDTLAEAFF. This chain joins TRBV29-1 and TRBJ1-1; possible D gene TRBD1, 5 bases. V dropped 4 bases and J dropped 6 bases, with 15 bases sitting between them. CDR3 length: 13 amino acids. Germline CDR1 and CDR2: SQVTM and ANQGSEA.

The sample holds a few counts of this clone. This chain connects TRBV30 to TRBJ1-2; 8 bases line up with TRBD1. The CDR3 runs to 12 residues. Trimming cost V 5 bases and J 4 bases; bases outside gene matches: 3. Germline-derived CDR1 and CDR2 are GTSNPN and SVGIG (reference sequence). CDR3 sequence (DNA): TGTGCCTGGGAAGACAGGGGCTATGGCTACACCTTC. It is translated as CAWEDRGYGYTF. The full variable domain, completed using reference TRBV30 and TRBJ1-2, is SQTIHQWPATLVQPVGSPLSLECTVEGTSNPNLYWYRQAAGRGLQLLFYSVGIGQISSEVPQNLSASRPQDRQFILSSKKLLLSDSGFYLCAWEDRGYGYTFGSGTRLTVV.

As to this clone: A far larger clone lies a single base away; this is likely a read error. The same CDR3 arises from other DNA sequences in this sample as well. This chain uses TRBV21-1 with TRBJ1-1; the table assigns TRBD1, which was not confirmed against the DNA. TRBV21-1 is tagged as a pseudogene. The CDR3 spans 17 residues. The CDR3 DNA reads as TGTGCCAGCAGCAAAAAGTGTGACAGCAGAGAGAACACTGAAGCTTTCTTT. It codes for CASSKKCDSRENTEAFF.

The chain uses TRBV11-3 and TRBJ2-1; 12 bases agree with TRBD2. The V gene's germline CDR1 is SGHNT and CDR2 YENEEA. V was clipped by 4 bases and J by 7 bases; unmatched bases: 5. CDR3 length: 15 amino acids. The CDR3 DNA reads TGTGCCAGCAGCTCAGGACTAGCGGGAAGGAATGAGCAGTTCTTC. It specifies CASSSGLAGRNEQFF.

The rearrangement links TRBV6-1 to TRBJ2-7; 9 nucleotides match TRBD2. This CDR3 has 14 residues. The V gene end was trimmed by 8 bases and the J gene end by 2 bases; junction bases not matched to a gene: 7. CDR1 is MNHNS, CDR2 SASEGT, per germline. The CDR3 here is CASAGGTDAYEQYF. CDR3 nucleotides: TGTGCCAGCGCGGGGGGGACGGATGCCTACGAGCAGTACTTC.

This clone was detected only a few times. The chain uses TRBV6-1 and TRBJ2-7; no definite D call. Trimming left V 0 bases short and J 0 bases short, with 3 bases between. Looked up from germline, CDR1 is MNHNS and CDR2 is SASEGT. CDR3 size: 13 residues. The CDR3 bases are TGTGCCAGCAGTGAAGCGGTCTCCTACGAGCAGTACTTC. This codes for CASSEAVSYEQYF.

CDR3 nucleotide sequence: TGCAGCGTTGTGTGGCCCGACAGGCTCCCCTACGAGCAGTACTTC. Translated: CSVVWPDRLPYEQYF. The chain carries TRBV29-1 and TRBJ2-7; D might be TRBD1 (6 bases). The germline V and J ends were trimmed by 4 bases and 2 bases, with 18 bases remaining between them. The CDR3 is made up of 15 amino acids. Germline loops: CDR1 SQVTM, CDR2 ANQGSEA.

This clone was seen only a few times. The rearrangement joins TRBV6-5 to TRBJ2-5; D may correspond to TRBD1 or TRBD2 (5 bases each). Germline V lookup: CDR1 MNHEY, CDR2 SVGAGI. Trimming stripped 5 bases from V and 4 bases from J, with 17 bases between. This CDR3 spans 15 amino acids. The chain's CDR3 is CASSTGTSPTETQYF. The DNA of the CDR3 is TGTGCCAGCAGTACCGGGACGTCTCCGACAGAGACCCAGTACTTC.

The rearrangement joins TRBV27 to TRBJ2-7, with D possibly TRBD2 on 6 matching bases. Trimming took off 4 bases at V and 4 bases at J, with 11 bases between the two ends. Germline CDR1 reads MNHEY; CDR2 reads SMNVEV (reference sequence). CDR3 length: 13 amino acids. CDR3 DNA: TGTGCCAGCAGTTATCGGGAGTATTACGAGCAGTACTTC. Translating gives CASSYREYYEQYF.

This clone was seen only a few times. The V gene is TRBV7-6, the J gene TRBJ2-7, with TRBD2 matching 12 bases. V lost 2 bases to trimming and J lost 3 bases; unmatched junction nucleotides: 2. The CDR3 has 15 residues. Per the germline V gene, CDR1 is SGHVS and CDR2 is FNYEAQ. CDR3 in amino acids: CASSLRTSGNYEQYF. CDR3 nucleotide sequence: TGTGCCAGCAGCTTACGGACTAGCGGGAACTACGAGCAGTACTTC. Filled out from reference TRBV7-6 and TRBJ2-7, the complete variable domain reads GAGVSQSPRYKVTKRGQDVALRCDPISGHVSLYWYRQALGQGPEFLTYFNYEAQQDKSGLPNDRFSAERPEGSISTLTIQRTEQRDSAMYRCASSLRTSGNYEQYFGPGTRLTVT.

The rearrangement uses TRBV19 and TRBJ1-5; TRBD1 aligns across 8 bases. Germline V gene lookup returns CDR1 LNHDA and CDR2 SQIVND (reference sequence). With 7 bases clipped from V and 7 bases from J, the junction kept 9 bases outside the gene matches. The CDR3 loop spans 14 amino acids. Here the CDR3 reads CASTGQVIYQPQHF. The CDR3 DNA reads TGTGCCAGTACGGGACAGGTTATTTACCAGCCCCAGCATTTT.

This clone was observed a single time. The rearrangement joins TRBV6-1 to TRBJ1-2; D is ambiguous. Per the germline V gene, CDR1 is MNHNS and CDR2 is SASEGT. The CDR3 is 15 residues long. The V end lost 6 bases, the J end lost 2 bases, and 16 bases lay between the germline ends. The CDR3 DNA reads as TGTGCCAGCAGCGAGCGCCGCTTACTCAACTATGGCTACACCTTC. Its translation is CASSERRLLNYGYTF.

The chain recombines TRBV6-6 with TRBJ2-1; the D gene is possibly TRBD1 (5 bases). Trimming removed 6 bases from V and 4 bases from J, with 16 bases in between. The CDR3 has 15 residues. In germline, CDR1 is MNHNY, CDR2 SVGAGI (reference sequence). The CDR3 is CASRADSLIYNEQFF. In DNA, the CDR3 is TGTGCCAGCAGAGCCGACAGCCTGATTTACAATGAGCAGTTCTTC.

The gene calls are TRBV19 and TRBJ2-3; TRBD1 agrees at 7 bases. Trimming took 5 bases from V and 1 from J; bases not matched to a gene: 9. Germline V gives CDR1 LNHDA, CDR2 SQIVND (reference sequence). This CDR3 is 16 amino acids long. CDR3 nucleotide sequence: TGTGCCAGTAGTGTCCCCCCAGGACAGGGCACAGATACGCAGTATTTT. It encodes CASSVPPGQGTDTQYF.

J is TRBJ2-7 and V is TRBV6-1; 9 positions match TRBD1. Germline V gene sequence: CDR1 MNHNS, CDR2 SASEGT. CDR3 size: 15 residues. After removal of 1 base from V and 3 bases from J, the junction contained 4 bases not matched to a gene. CDR3 sequence reads: CASSEGTGAFYEQYF. CDR3 bases: TGTGCCAGCAGTGAAGGGACAGGGGCTTTCTACGAGCAGTACTTC.

The genes are TRBV19 and TRBJ2-1; TRBD1 matches 8 bases. The CDR3 contains 14 residues. Germline lookup yields CDR1 LNHDA and CDR2 SQIVND (reference sequence). Losses at the gene ends were 6 bases for V and 9 bases for J; bases not matched to a gene: 10. DNA of the CDR3: TGTGCCAGTAGAGATCATCAGGGGGCCGGTGAGCAGTTCTTC. It encodes CASRDHQGAGEQFF.

At least ten counts were recorded for this clone. The V gene is TRBV7-9, the J gene TRBJ2-7, with 7 bases fitting TRBD1. Germline V lookup: CDR1 SEHNR, CDR2 FQNEAQ (reference sequence). The V segment lost 5 bases and the J segment 5 bases; nucleotides outside the gene matches: 15. The CDR3 sequence is 16 residues long. The CDR3 reads CASSRADREYTDEQYF. In DNA, the CDR3 is TGTGCCAGCAGCCGGGCCGACAGGGAGTATACCGACGAGCAGTACTTC.

This clone was detected only a few times. Within the sample, other DNA sequences also encode this same CDR3. This sequence joins TRBV2 and TRBJ2-5; 7 bases are a match to TRBD1. The CDR3 has 14 residues. Germline values: CDR1 SNHLY, CDR2 FYNNEI. Unmatched junction bases numbered 4, after V lost 5 bases and J lost 1 base. CDR3 sequence reads: CASSPTGIQETQYF. CDR3 bases: TGTGCCAGCAGTCCGACAGGGATCCAAGAGACCCAGTACTTC.

This clone was detected only a few times. The chain couples TRBV25-1 to TRBJ2-7; D is ambiguous. The germline V gene encodes CDR1 MGHDK and CDR2 SYGVNS. This CDR3 has 14 residues. V shed 4 bases and J shed 2 bases, with 12 bases lying between them. The CDR3 protein is CASSGSGSTYEQYF. The CDR3 bases are TGTGCCAGCAGTGGATCAGGATCCACCTACGAGCAGTACTTC.

The V and J genes are TRBV19 and TRBJ1-2; D remains ambiguous. Germline CDR1 LNHDA, CDR2 SQIVND (reference sequence). The CDR3 contains 12 residues. Trimming took 3 bases from V and 8 from J, leaving 10 bases between them. CDR3 protein: CASSIGWGGYTF. Written as DNA, the CDR3 is TGTGCCAGTAGTATTGGCTGGGGAGGCTACACCTTC. Supplemented by reference TRBV19 and TRBJ1-2, the full variable domain reads DGGITQSPKYLFRKEGQNVTLSCEQNLNHDAMYWYRQDPGQGLRLIYYSQIVNDFQKGDIAEGYSVSREKKESFPLTVTSAQKNPTAFYLCASSIGWGGYTFGSGTRLTVV.

V is TRBV15 and J is TRBJ1-4; D possibly corresponds to TRBD1 (5 bases). The germline V and J ends were trimmed by 3 bases and 0 bases, with 11 bases remaining between them. This CDR3 is 16 amino acids long. Germline CDR1 is LNHNV and CDR2 is YYDKDF (reference sequence). The CDR3 loop is CATSRGTFATNEKLFF. CDR3 coding DNA: TGTGCCACCAGCAGGGGGACGTTTGCAACTAATGAAAAACTGTTTTTT.